Listed here are 19 T cell receptor beta chains from one sample, sequenced in a study of OX40 agonist ivuxolimab in advanced cancers. Only in-frame clones appear in the TCRdb table, and some are missing; sequencing was by immunoSEQ multiplex PCR. Of tens of thousands of clones detected, approximately 90% appear once; the ten largest clones hold around 48%. The sequencing here drew on CD4+ or CD8+ T cells sorted from blood, taken in a trial of the OX40 agonist ivuxolimab. Receptors were obtained from an adult with an advanced solid tumor such as melanoma, head and neck, liver or kidney cancer.

The V call is TRBV9, the J call TRBJ1-1, with D possibly being TRBD1 (6 bases). Germline V lookup: CDR1 SGDLS, CDR2 YYNGEE. Between the trimmed V and J ends, which lost 4 bases and 3 bases, there was a span of 19 bases. The CDR3 covers 16 residues. The CDR3 protein is CASSPIRGGFYTEAFF. The CDR3 DNA sequence: TGTGCCAGCAGCCCCATTAGGGGGGGGTTTTACACTGAAGCTTTCTTT.

J is TRBJ2-1 and V is TRBV7-2; either TRBD1 or TRBD2 may fit D (5 bases each). Deletions cut 0 bases from V and 5 bases from J, with 14 bases between. The CDR3 runs to 16 residues. The germline V gene encodes CDR1 SGHTA and CDR2 FQGNSA. The CDR3 reads CASSLARGPPNNEQFF. CDR3 bases: TGTGCCAGCAGCTTAGCCCGGGGACCCCCGAACAATGAGCAGTTCTTC.

This CDR3 reads CASSDGAVYNEQFF. The CDR3 nucleotides read TGCGCCAGCAGTGACGGGGCAGTCTACAATGAGCAGTTCTTC. The J gene is TRBJ2-1, the V gene TRBV10-2; tentatively, D is TRBD1 or TRBD2 (5 bases each). The V gene lost 3 bases and the J gene lost 3 bases, with 9 bases spanning the gap. CDR1 and CDR2 from the germline V gene are WSHSY and SAAADI. The CDR3 runs to 14 residues.

V usage is TRBV7-7 and J usage is TRBJ2-1; D may correspond to TRBD1 or TRBD2 (5 bases each). V lost 5 bases, J lost 10 bases, and 12 bases lay in between. Germline V lookup: CDR1 SSHAT, CDR2 FNYEAQ (reference sequence). This CDR3 contains 12 residues. The CDR3 spells CASSHAEGEQFF. DNA for the CDR3: TGTGCCAGCAGCCATGCTGAGGGGGAGCAGTTCTTC.

This clone was found once. V and J are TRBV27 and TRBJ1-5; D is possibly TRBD1 (5 bases). CDR3 size: 14 residues. The germline V and J ends were trimmed by 2 bases and 3 bases, with 8 bases remaining between them. Germline-derived CDR1 and CDR2 are MNHEY and SMNVEV (reference sequence). In nucleotides, the CDR3 is TGTGCCAGCAGTTTACGGGGCTACAATCAGCCCCAGCATTTT. This sequence encodes CASSLRGYNQPQHF.

The chain has TRBV23-1 and TRBJ2-5, with D perhaps TRBD1 (6 bases). TRBV23-1 is an ORF, with its function uncertain. The CDR3 consists of 14 residues. Trimming left V 6 bases short and J 2 bases short, with 13 bases between. CDR3 bases: TGCGCCAGCAGGCCGACAGGCCTACAAGAGACCCAGTACTTC. This codes for CASRPTGLQETQYF.

V and J are TRBV9 and TRBJ2-3; 11 bases agree with TRBD2. Germline CDR1 and CDR2: SGDLS and YYNGEE. V gave up 6 bases and J gave up 4 bases; unmatched junction bases: 13. The CDR3 is 17 amino acids. CDR3 coding DNA: TGTGCCAGCACCCCTAGCGGGGGGCACAGCACGGCAGATACGCAGTATTTT. Its protein is CASTPSGGHSTADTQYF. Complete variable domain (other parts from reference TRBV9 and TRBJ2-3): DSGVTQTPKHLITATGQRVTLRCSPRSGDLSVYWYQQSLDQGLQFLIQYYNGEERAKGNILERFSAQQFPDLHSELNLSSLELGDSALYFCASTPSGGHSTADTQYFGPGTRLTVL.

The chain is built from TRBV27 and TRBJ2-7; D not certain. The germline V gene has CDR1 MNHEY and CDR2 SMNVEV (reference sequence). V was cut by 2 bases and J by 3 bases, with 14 bases left in between. This CDR3 is built from 15 residues. The CDR3 sequence is CASSLKGQAYYEQYF. Written as DNA, the CDR3 is TGTGCCAGCAGTTTAAAAGGTCAGGCTTACTACGAGCAGTACTTC.

V gene TRBV7-9 combines with J gene TRBJ2-1; D not resolved. Germline assignment: CDR1 SEHNR and CDR2 FQNEAQ (reference sequence). This CDR3 is built from 13 residues. Trimming removed 2 bases from V and 7 bases from J, with 9 bases in between. DNA for the CDR3: TGTGCCAGCAGCTTAAACCCTAATAATGAGCAGTTCTTC. Amino acids: CASSLNPNNEQFF.

The chain has TRBV7-6 and TRBJ1-2; TRBD1 agrees at 8 bases. Trimming removed 5 bases from V and 8 bases from J; junction bases left unmatched: 10. Germline V gives CDR1 SGHVS, CDR2 FNYEAQ. CDR3 length: 14 residues. The CDR3 nucleotides are TGTGCCAGCAGCCAATCTGGACAGGGTGAAGGCTACACCTTC. This sequence encodes CASSQSGQGEGYTF. Full variable domain (remainder filled in from reference TRBV7-6 and TRBJ1-2): GAGVSQSPRYKVTKRGQDVALRCDPISGHVSLYWYRQALGQGPEFLTYFNYEAQQDKSGLPNDRFSAERPEGSISTLTIQRTEQRDSAMYRCASSQSGQGEGYTFGSGTRLTVV.

The chain combines TRBV10-3 with TRBJ1-1, with TRBD1 identical over 7 bases. The CDR3 spans 15 residues. The germline gives CDR1 ENHRY, CDR2 SYGVKD. The V segment lost 1 base and the J segment 4 bases; nucleotides outside the gene matches: 6. The CDR3 DNA reads TGTGCCATCAGTGAGTACCGGGACAGACCCACTGAAGCTTTCTTT. It encodes CAISEYRDRPTEAFF.

This clone was detected once. V and J are TRBV7-6 and TRBJ2-3; D unresolved. This CDR3 spans 12 amino acids. CDR1 SGHVS and CDR2 FNYEAQ come from the germline V gene. The V end lost 3 bases, the J end lost 3 bases, and 4 bases lay between the germline ends. This CDR3 is CASSLATDTQYF. The CDR3 nucleotides are TGTGCCAGCAGCTTGGCGACAGATACGCAGTATTTT.

V gene TRBV9 combines with J gene TRBJ2-7; perhaps TRBD2 as D (5 bases). CDR3 size: 12 residues. V was clipped by 0 bases and J by 9 bases, with 10 bases between them. Germline V lookup: CDR1 SGDLS, CDR2 YYNGEE. The DNA for the CDR3 is TGTGCCAGCAGCGTAGTAGAGGGCTTGCAGTACTTC. It specifies CASSVVEGLQYF.

The J gene is TRBJ2-5, the V gene TRBV7-9, with TRBD2 matching over 10 bases. V was clipped by 2 bases and J by 1 base; unmatched bases: 4. This CDR3 is built from 16 residues. Germline lookup yields CDR1 SEHNR and CDR2 FQNEAQ (reference sequence). The CDR3 protein is CASSLPGLAAQETQYF. The CDR3 DNA reads TGTGCCAGCAGCTTACCCGGACTAGCGGCCCAAGAGACCCAGTACTTC.

This sequence joins TRBV2 and TRBJ2-2, with D unclear. CDR3 length: 11 amino acids. Trimming cost V 7 bases and J 6 bases, with 6 bases left between them. Germline V gene data show CDR1 as SNHLY and CDR2 as FYNNEI. CDR3 residues: CASKIAGELFF. CDR3 coding DNA: TGTGCCAGCAAGATAGCCGGGGAGCTGTTTTTT.

V and J are TRBV6-5 and TRBJ1-1; 9 bases are a match to TRBD1. CDR1 and CDR2 (germline): MNHEY, SVGAGI. The CDR3 loop spans 15 amino acids. The V and J ends lost 5 bases and 5 bases, in that order; junction bases with no gene match: 9. CDR3 residues: CASSPGTGTLTEAFF. The CDR3 DNA is TGTGCCAGCAGTCCCGGGACAGGGACGCTGACTGAAGCTTTCTTT.

The chain carries TRBV30 and TRBJ1-1; 7 bases agree with TRBD1. Germline trimming cut 4 bases from V and 7 bases from J; bases unmatched to any gene: 12. CDR1 is GTSNPN and CDR2 is SVGIG in the germline V gene (reference sequence). The length of the CDR3 is 14 residues. The chain's CDR3 is CAWTPEGARLEAFF. The CDR3 coding sequence is TGTGCCTGGACACCAGAGGGGGCTCGACTTGAAGCTTTCTTT.

This sequence joins TRBV27 and TRBJ2-2, with D possibly being TRBD2 (6 bases). The CDR3 contains 13 residues. V lost 6 bases and J 8 bases, leaving 13 bases between the germline ends. Per the germline V gene, CDR1 is MNHEY and CDR2 is SMNVEV (reference sequence). The CDR3 sequence: CASRTEEGGELFF. The CDR3 DNA is TGTGCCAGCAGAACAGAGGAGGGTGGGGAGCTGTTTTTT.

The CDR3 protein is CASSQSEGFNEKLFF. DNA of the CDR3: TGCGCCAGCAGCCAAAGCGAGGGATTCAATGAAAAACTGTTTTTT. This chain connects TRBV4-3 to TRBJ1-4; D not certain. Germline values: CDR1 LGHNA, CDR2 YSLEER. Deletions cut 2 bases from V and 5 bases from J, with 12 bases between. This CDR3 region has 15 residues.